The sequence of this T cell receptor (beta chain) was determined in a study of blood T cells in healthy people across ages. The study's findings and limits: Any conclusive comparison of naive versus antigen-experienced cells was prevented by using unsorted PBMCs. More naive CD4+ cells and higher diversity marked long-lived donors relative to aged donors.

PCR was performed a second time for roughly 7 to 11 cycles using a sample-barcoded 5' primer and a J-beta primer mix. Each CDR3 protein gets one entry after TCRdb re-called the 5' RACE reads with MiXCR. The repertoire has around 700,000 distinct CDR3 sequences, 20% to 25% of them found once; the top ten carry roughly a tenth. Worth noting for this clonotype: Its specificity is not known.

This CDR3 is built from 18 residues. The junction had 9 bases not matched to a gene; V was cut back by 2 bases and J by 1 base. From germline, CDR1 is MNHEY and CDR2 SVGAGI. Sample donors were healthy Caucasian individuals that came from Russia, aged about 6 to 100. The data also belong to a second study, concerning T cells of mothers and their children.

Sequenced material: blood. The receptor's source is a boy aged 5-17 years in good health. The rearrangement uses TRBV6-5 and TRBJ2-4; 9 nucleotides match TRBD1. The CDR3 region has the DNA TGTGCCAGCAGTTACCCACAGGACAGGGGAAGGGCCAAAAACATTCAGTACTTC. Its translation is CASSYPQDRGRAKNIQYF.